These 12 T cell receptor beta chains share one sample of origin, sequenced in a study of T cell changes during pregnancy in multiple sclerosis. Produced via immunoSEQ multiplex PCR; TCRdb's table is partial and in-frame only. The sample yields tens of thousands of clones, approximately 92% seen once. This sample comprised peripheral blood, obtained in the third trimester of pregnancy. The receptor source for this set is a female donor in good health, enrolled as a control in a pregnancy study.

The chain joins TRBV19 to TRBJ2-3; 10 bases are shared with TRBD2. V was clipped by 2 bases and J by 1 base; unmatched bases: 3. The CDR3 length is 16 residues. Germline loops: CDR1 LNHDA, CDR2 SQIVND (reference sequence). CDR3 sequence: CASSITSGARTDTQYF. In DNA form, the CDR3 reads TGTGCCAGTAGTATAACTAGCGGGGCTCGCACAGATACGCAGTATTTT. Together with reference TRBV19 and TRBJ2-3, the CDR3 gives the full variable domain: DGGITQSPKYLFRKEGQNVTLSCEQNLNHDAMYWYRQDPGQGLRLIYYSQIVNDFQKGDIAEGYSVSREKKESFPLTVTSAQKNPTAFYLCASSITSGARTDTQYFGPGTRLTVL.

The chain employs TRBV19 and TRBJ2-7; 8 bases match TRBD2. The CDR3 spans 13 residues. Per the germline V gene, CDR1 is LNHDA and CDR2 is SQIVND (reference sequence). With V trimmed by 5 bases and J by 6 bases, 6 bases remained unmatched. The CDR3 spells CASSPWSGGEQYF. The CDR3, as DNA: TGTGCCAGTAGTCCTTGGAGCGGGGGCGAGCAGTACTTC.

The CDR3 bases are TGTGCCAGCTCACCAGTAAACCTAGGCGGGGACGTTGGCTACACCTTC. Encoded protein: CASSPVNLGGDVGYTF. The rearrangement joins TRBV18 to TRBJ1-2; a possible D gene is TRBD1 (5 bases). The CDR3 is 16 amino acids. V shed 2 bases and J shed 7 bases, with 20 bases lying between them. Germline V gene lookup returns CDR1 KGHSH and CDR2 LQKENI.

The chain carries TRBV29-1 and TRBJ2-1; D may be TRBD2 (5 bases). The V and J ends lost 8 bases and 8 bases respectively, with 13 bases between them. This CDR3 has 11 residues. Germline CDR1 is SQVTM and CDR2 is ANQGSEA. The CDR3: CSLTGEYEQFF. The DNA of the CDR3 is TGCAGCTTGACCGGGGAATATGAGCAGTTCTTC.

This chain joins TRBV27 and TRBJ2-7; 8 bases align to TRBD2. Trimming removed 2 bases from V and 2 bases from J; junction bases left unmatched: 5. Germline loops: CDR1 MNHEY, CDR2 SMNVEV (reference sequence). The CDR3 length is 15 residues. The CDR3 DNA is TGTGCCAGCAGTTTAGGGACTAGTTCGGCCTACGAGCAGTACTTC. Translating it yields CASSLGTSSAYEQYF.

This clone came up once. This chain uses TRBV5-1 with TRBJ1-2; tentatively, D is TRBD1 (6 bases). The CDR3 length is 13 residues. Trimming cost V 4 bases and J 3 bases, with 10 bases left between them. In germline, CDR1 is SGHRS, CDR2 YFSETQ. CDR3: CASSISGDYGYTF. The CDR3 DNA is TGCGCCAGCAGCATTTCAGGGGACTATGGCTACACCTTC.

The chain links TRBV5-6 to TRBJ2-1; TRBD1 might be the D (6 bases). The germline V gene encodes CDR1 SGHDT and CDR2 YYEEEE. Trimming took off 3 bases at V and 1 base at J, with 11 bases between the two ends. The CDR3 spans 15 residues. The CDR3 protein is CASSSWGRSYNEQFF. The DNA for the CDR3 is TGTGCCAGCAGCTCTTGGGGGCGTTCCTACAATGAGCAGTTCTTC.

V gene TRBV27 combines with J gene TRBJ1-2, with a tentative D call TRBD1 (5 bases). Trimming pared 5 bases from V and 8 bases from J, leaving 18 bases between. Germline-derived CDR1 and CDR2 are MNHEY and SMNVEV (reference sequence). This CDR3 spans 14 amino acids. The DNA for the CDR3 is TGTGCCAGCAGTACCTCGGTAACAGGAAGGGGCTACACCTTC. Its protein product is CASSTSVTGRGYTF.

The V gene is TRBV28, the J gene TRBJ2-7, with D hard to call. The CDR3 runs 13 residues. Germline assignment: CDR1 MDHEN and CDR2 SYDVKM. The V end was cut by 7 bases, the J end by 3 bases, with 13 bases between. CDR3 in DNA: TGTGCCAGCAACAGACCTTTCAACTACGAGCAGTACTTC. Its protein product is CASNRPFNYEQYF.

This chain joins TRBV27 and TRBJ1-5, with 12 bases lining up with TRBD1. The J segment lost 0 bases and the V segment lost 2 bases, leaving 5 bases of the junction unmatched. The CDR3 spans 18 residues. CDR1 is MNHEY and CDR2 is SMNVEV in the germline V gene (reference sequence). The CDR3 sequence: CASSLTGTGGYSNQPQHF. CDR3 bases: TGTGCCAGCAGTTTAACCGGGACAGGGGGCTATAGCAATCAGCCCCAGCATTTT.

V and J are TRBV14 and TRBJ1-4; D possibly corresponds to TRBD1 (5 bases). The V gene's germline CDR1 is SGHDN and CDR2 FVKESK. Trimming took off 3 bases at V and 4 bases at J, with 15 bases between the two ends. This CDR3 has 16 residues. The CDR3 DNA is TGTGCCAGCAGCCAGACAAAGGGGCTGAATAATGAAAAACTGTTTTTT. Amino acid sequence: CASSQTKGLNNEKLFF.

J is TRBJ1-4 and V is TRBV5-4; D is possibly TRBD1 (6 bases). The V end lost 0 bases, the J end lost 6 bases, and 12 bases lay between the germline ends. The CDR3 has 15 residues. Germline V gives CDR1 SGHNT, CDR2 YYREEE (reference sequence). The CDR3 DNA reads TGTGCCAGCAGCTTGGTAGGGGACAAAGATGAAAAACTGTTTTTT. The encoded protein is CASSLVGDKDEKLFF.